The rows below give T cell receptor beta chains drawn from one sample of a study of blood T cells in healthy people across ages. MiXCR, run by TCRdb on the 5' RACE reads, gives a single entry per CDR3 protein. The sample has hundreds of thousands of distinct CDR3 sequences, about a third seen once. Sequenced input: blood. Every receptor here comes from a woman older than 75 in good health. Each CDR3 is given with its conserved first and last residue. D genes are given only for firm matches. Some rows mark clone size as missing; the rest say once, few, many or name a class of expanded clone.

once	TRBV20-1	NA	TRBJ2-3	CSARQGRFASTDTQYF	TGCAGTGCTAGACAGGGACGTTTCGCGAGCACAGATACGCAGTATTTT
NA	TRBV2	TRBD1	TRBJ1-5	CASRSGTDPYQPQHF	TGTGCCAGCAGATCCGGGACAGACCCATATCAGCCCCAGCATTTT
NA	TRBV5-6	TRBD1	TRBJ2-7	CASSLRTGGRETLYF	TGTGCCAGCAGCTTAAGGACAGGGGGTAGGGAGACCCTGTACTTC
many	TRBV6-6	TRBD1	TRBJ1-5	CASNQDRAYQPQHF	TGTGCCAGCAACCAGGACAGGGCCTATCAGCCCCAGCATTTT
NA	TRBV20-1	TRBD2	TRBJ2-1	CSAREPGRGFSYNEQFF	TGCAGTGCTAGAGAACCTGGGAGGGGATTCTCCTACAATGAGCAGTTCTTC
NA	TRBV7-2	NA	TRBJ1-1	CASSSKASNTEAFF	TGTGCCAGCAGCTCAAAGGCAAGTAACACTGAAGCTTTCTTT
NA	TRBV20-1	NA	TRBJ1-4	CSARDVHGSEKLFF	TGCAGTGCTAGAGACGTACATGGAAGTGAAAAACTGTTTTTT
NA	TRBV6-6	TRBD1	TRBJ1-1	CASSTGVYTEAFF	TGTGCCAGCAGTACAGGGGTCTACACTGAAGCTTTCTTT
NA	TRBV5-1	NA	TRBJ1-4	CASSPAAGLRDEKLFF	TGCGCCAGCAGCCCGGCCGCAGGGTTAAGAGACGAAAAACTGTTTTTT
once	TRBV12-3/TRBV12-4	TRBD1	TRBJ1-2	CASSKGDRVFYGYTF	TGTGCCAGCAGTAAAGGGGACAGGGTATTCTATGGCTACACCTTC
many	TRBV20-1	TRBD1	TRBJ2-4	CSATRTGRSDIQYF	TGCAGTGCAACCCGGACAGGGCGGTCGGACATTCAGTACTTC
NA	TRBV24-1	TRBD1	TRBJ2-1	CATEGATVYNEQFF	TGTGCCACCGAGGGGGCTACAGTTTACAATGAGCAGTTCTTC
many	TRBV5-1	NA	TRBJ1-4	CASSLEGNDEKLFF	TGCGCCAGCAGCTTGGAAGGGAACGACGAAAAACTGTTTTTT
NA	TRBV20-1	NA	TRBJ2-1	CSAPAGSPLQFF	TGCAGTGCCCCGGCGGGCAGTCCGTTGCAGTTCTTC
many	TRBV27	TRBD2	TRBJ2-1	CASRPSGGPYNEQFF	TGTGCCAGCAGACCGAGCGGGGGGCCGTACAATGAGCAGTTCTTC
NA	TRBV7-9	NA	TRBJ1-2	CANSPRTDYGYTF	TGTGCCAACAGCCCTCGGACGGACTATGGCTACACCTTC
many	TRBV7-2	NA	TRBJ2-5	CASSPDWTWETQYF	TGTGCCAGCAGCCCGGACTGGACGTGGGAGACCCAGTACTTC
few	TRBV10-3	NA	TRBJ1-4	CAISEPDEKLFF	TGTGCCATCAGTGAGCCCGATGAAAAACTGTTTTTT
few	TRBV5-1	NA	TRBJ2-3	CAGSLAADTQYF	TGCGCCGGCAGCTTGGCCGCAGATACGCAGTATTTT
NA	TRBV13	NA	TRBJ2-1	CASSPRQPTTDEQFF	TGTGCCAGCAGCCCTAGACAGCCTACTACGGATGAGCAGTTCTTC
many	TRBV6-6	TRBD1	TRBJ1-2	CALKDRGPFGYTF	TGTGCCTTAAAGGACAGGGGGCCGTTTGGCTACACCTTC
many	TRBV7-2	NA	TRBJ2-7	CASSLAAGSSYEQYF	TGTGCCAGCAGCTTAGCTGCAGGCAGCTCCTACGAGCAGTACTTC
NA	TRBV20-1	TRBD1	TRBJ1-2	CSVPDRPNYGYTF	TGCAGTGTCCCGGACAGGCCTAACTATGGCTACACCTTC
many	TRBV20-1	NA	TRBJ2-7	CSAPSFSQAVYEQYF	TGCAGTGCGCCCTCCTTTTCCCAAGCGGTCTACGAGCAGTACTTC
NA	TRBV11-2	TRBD1	TRBJ2-7	CASSSRDRDGSNEQYF	TGTGCCAGCAGTTCTAGGGACAGGGATGGGAGTAATGAGCAGTACTTC
many	TRBV7-3	NA	TRBJ1-1	CASSLGMNTEAFF	TGTGCCAGCAGCTTGGGCATGAACACTGAAGCTTTCTTT